One sample yielded the 2 T cell receptor beta chains listed below, sequenced in a study of cytomegalovirus exposure and HLA in healthy donors. The PCR ran on 60 Vbeta and 13 Jbeta primers. Sequencing was performed with immunoSEQ multiplex PCR; in TCRdb, only in-frame clones are kept and a portion is missing. The sample holds roughly 150,000 clones; 80% to 90% are singletons and the top ten take over 2%. The material sequenced was PBMCs. These receptor sequences come from a man aged 30 to 39 in good health and CMV-seropositive.

This clone was counted a single time. This chain uses TRBV5-1 with TRBJ2-1, with 7 bases matching TRBD1. The germline CDR1 and CDR2 sequences are SGHRS and YFSETQ. The CDR3 sequence is 16 residues long. The J segment lost 2 bases and the V segment lost 3 bases, leaving 8 bases of the junction unmatched. CDR3: CASSWGLTGTYNEQFF. The CDR3 DNA reads as TGCGCCAGCAGCTGGGGTCTGACAGGGACCTACAATGAGCAGTTCTTC.

This chain connects TRBV7-3 to TRBJ2-3; D is possibly TRBD2 (5 bases). Trimming removed 4 bases from V and 2 bases from J, with 7 bases in between. Germline CDR1 SGHTA, CDR2 FQGTGA. The CDR3 loop spans 13 amino acids. The DNA of the CDR3 is TGTGCCAGCAGCTCGGACTCCACAGATACGCAGTATTTT. Translated, it gives CASSSDSTDTQYF.